This T cell receptor (beta chain) was documented in a study of CD8+CD57+ T cells in acquired aplastic anemia. Study as a whole: Among healthy donors, CD4+ cells averaged around 10 million reads.

The CDR3 runs 15 residues. Germline trimming cut 6 bases from V and 1 base from J; bases unmatched to any gene: 11. Germline CDR1 DFQATT, CDR2 SNEGSKA (reference sequence). The template for TCR beta VDJ and CDR3 sequence profiling was genomic DNA. TCRdb reprocessed the reads via MiXCR and lists one record per CDR3 protein. This repertoire shows about 190,000 distinct CDR3 sequences, less than 70% found once; its top ten account for approximately 15%. What was sequenced was sorted CD4+, CD8+, or CD8+CD57+ T cells (not recorded which) from PBMCs. V gene TRBV20-1 combines with J gene TRBJ2-7, with 8 bases that match TRBD1. The source of this sequence is a human donor in good health, serving as a control. CDR3 in amino acids: CSALPRTGISYEQYF. The DNA of the CDR3 is TGCAGTGCCCTTCCCCGGACAGGGATATCCTACGAGCAGTACTTC.